Included here is one T cell receptor (beta chain) sequence, with context. The data are from a study of T cell responses to AZD1222 COVID-19 vaccine. The CDR3 loop spans 14 amino acids. Germline lookup yields CDR1 SQVTM and CDR2 ANQGSEA. V shed 6 bases and J shed 3 bases, with 17 bases lying between them. The method was immunoSEQ multiplex PCR; TCRdb's version includes in-frame clones alone and lacks a portion of them. This sample carries under 200,000 clones, 85% to 95% of them seen once, and the ten largest clones take approximately 0.64%. The sample was peripheral blood, taken on day 0 of AZD1222 vaccination. V and J are TRBV29-1 and TRBJ1-1, with D maybe TRBD1 (6 bases). This sequence originates from an adult in good health. CDR3 DNA sequence: TGCAGCGTACAAAGACAGGCGTGGGACACTGAAGCTTTCTTT. It codes for CSVQRQAWDTEAFF.